This entry features one T cell receptor (beta chain) sequence. Its target is not known. The sample originates from a study of cytomegalovirus exposure and HLA in healthy donors. Overall study findings and caveats: Among TCR beta chains of equal frequency, HLA-associated ones were more clonally expanded in a later analysis. In an earlier analysis, productive rearrangement rates for most beta V segments clustered near 90% or 30%.

PCR amplification relied on 60 Vbeta primers (plus 13 Jbeta primers). The protocol was immunoSEQ multiplex PCR, while the TCRdb copy is restricted to in-frame clones and leaves out a portion. The data hold around 130,000 clones, with around 83% observed a single time. The germline V gene encodes CDR1 PRHDT and CDR2 FYEKMQ (reference sequence). The CDR3 loop spans 15 amino acids. V was pared by 1 base and J by 0 bases, with 10 bases between. The sequence derives from a man between 50 and 59 years old in good health and CMV-seronegative. Material for sequencing was PBMCs. This chain uses TRBV13 with TRBJ2-7, with D uncertain. CDR3 coding DNA: TGTGCCAGCAGCTTAGCCGCCTCCAGCTCCTACGAGCAGTACTTC. This translates into CASSLAASSSYEQYF.